This TCR beta chain was sequenced for a study of blood T cell repertoires in COVID-19. Germline V gene sequence: CDR1 SEHNR, CDR2 FQNEAQ (reference sequence). This CDR3 has 12 amino acids. V lost 4 bases and J 9 bases, leaving 7 bases between the germline ends. Profiled with immunoSEQ multiplex PCR; TCRdb holds only in-frame clones, not every one. The profile shows around 250,000 clones, around 83% of them singletons. The sequenced sample consisted of peripheral blood. The TCR originated in a man aged 25 to 45 who had recovered from COVID-19. The J gene is TRBJ1-6, the V gene TRBV7-9, with D unresolved. CDR3 DNA: TGTGCCAGCAGCTATCTACGTTCACCCCTCCACTTT. Protein: CASSYLRSPLHF.